Listed below are T cell receptor beta chains from one sample, sequenced in a study of identical twins. TCRdb analysed the 5' RACE reads with MiXCR anew, one entry per CDR3 protein. The sample contains some 1,700,000 distinct CDR3 sequences, less than 35% of which appear only once. Specimen: cord blood. Receptors were obtained from a newborn girl in good health. The conserved cysteine and the conserved F or W are not part of the CDR3 here. The order of the fields is CDR3 protein, V gene, J gene.

CDR3 protein: SASPFGGVAPDTQY
V gene: TRBV20-1
J gene: TRBJ2-3

CDR3 protein: ASSERTEFSPLH
V gene: TRBV18
J gene: TRBJ1-6

CDR3 protein: ASSASQGFYNEQY
V gene: TRBV2
J gene: .

CDR3 protein: ASSRDTVNTDTQY
V gene: TRBV5-1
J gene: TRBJ2-3

CDR3 protein: ASSYPVFSGRAVYNEQF
V gene: TRBV6-5
J gene: TRBJ2-1

CDR3 protein: ASSLVGRQNTGELF
V gene: TRBV5-1
J gene: TRBJ2-2

CDR3 protein: ASSWGQAYGYT
V gene: TRBV5-1
J gene: TRBJ1-2

CDR3 protein: ASSSRVLNTQY
V gene: TRBV27
J gene: TRBJ2-3

CDR3 protein: ASSIGQWRGKGSGANVLT
V gene: TRBV19
J gene: TRBJ2-6

CDR3 protein: SARVGQNALHNSPLH
V gene: TRBV20-1
J gene: TRBJ1-6

CDR3 protein: SVELAGRSGSYEQY
V gene: TRBV29-1
J gene: .

CDR3 protein: ASLGTSDNEQF
V gene: TRBV27
J gene: TRBJ2-1

CDR3 protein: SAREEGRNEQF
V gene: TRBV20-1
J gene: TRBJ2-1

CDR3 protein: ASSPGSFNEQF
V gene: TRBV3-1
J gene: TRBJ2-1

CDR3 protein: ASSYNGPDTQY
V gene: TRBV19
J gene: TRBJ2-3

CDR3 protein: SARDRASGNYEQY
V gene: TRBV20-1
J gene: TRBJ2-7

CDR3 protein: ASSLAGGINIQY
V gene: TRBV7-9
J gene: TRBJ2-4

CDR3 protein: ASSLGTGGYTGELF
V gene: TRBV28
J gene: TRBJ2-2

CDR3 protein: AGRRQGRPNEKLF
V gene: TRBV21-1
J gene: TRBJ1-4

CDR3 protein: ASSLTITGRQY
V gene: TRBV27
J gene: TRBJ2-5

CDR3 protein: ASSSGGIAKNIQY
V gene: TRBV27
J gene: TRBJ2-4

CDR3 protein: ASSPPFRGRGTDTQY
V gene: TRBV28
J gene: TRBJ2-3

CDR3 protein: ASSQNKIAGGSTDTQY
V gene: TRBV14
J gene: TRBJ2-3